This record looks at one TCR beta chain sequence and its context. Its antigen is not identified. This sample is part of a study of T cell repertoires in ileal Crohn's disease. Data came from immunoSEQ multiplex PCR; TCRdb stores just in-frame clones and leaves some out. This sample yields 13,000 to 15,000 clones, of which roughly three quarters are seen a single time; less than 20% belongs to the top ten. Study-level results: Mucosal expansions were suggested to be mainly CD8 T cells.

CDR3 length: 16 amino acids. Trimming left V 5 bases short and J 3 bases short, with 20 bases between. The V gene's germline CDR1 is SNHLY and CDR2 FYNNEI. This receptor was obtained from an adult with Crohn's disease. The specimen sequenced was ileal tissue. The chain is built from TRBV2 and TRBJ2-7; D may be TRBD2 (6 bases). As DNA, the CDR3 is TGTGCCAGCAGTCCCACGGGGGATGGGGTTGGCTACGAGCAGTACTTC. Its translation is CASSPTGDGVGYEQYF.